The 7 T cell receptor beta chains listed next were all sequenced from one sample in a study of shared clonotypes between healthy human individuals. Profiling relied on immunoSEQ multiplex PCR, and the TCRdb table lists in-frame clones only, not all of them. The profile shows about 680,000 clones, around 67% of them singletons. The sequenced sample consisted of memory CD4+ T cells sorted from blood. Subset described: CD45RA-negative fraction. The receptors originated from a woman aged 25 to 39 in good health.

V is TRBV14 and J is TRBJ1-1; D might be TRBD1 (6 bases). The CDR3 extends over 14 amino acids. The V end was cut by 3 bases, the J end by 7 bases, with 15 bases between. In germline, CDR1 is SGHDN, CDR2 FVKESK. The CDR3 sequence: CASSQIFETGEAFF. As DNA, the CDR3 is TGTGCCAGCAGCCAGATCTTTGAGACAGGTGAAGCTTTCTTT.

The J gene is TRBJ1-3, the V gene TRBV7-6, with D tentatively TRBD1 (5 bases). The V end lost 5 bases, the J end lost 0 bases, and 29 bases lay between the germline ends. Germline values: CDR1 SGHVS, CDR2 FNYEAQ. The length of the CDR3 is 21 residues. CDR3 bases: TGTGCCAGCAGCCCCCACCTTTTAGGCCCGGCAAAGGGACTCTCTGGAAACACCATATATTTT. This gives the protein CASSPHLLGPAKGLSGNTIYF.

V is TRBV19 and J is TRBJ1-5; 7 nucleotides match TRBD1. CDR1 is LNHDA and CDR2 is SQIVND in the germline V gene (reference sequence). The V gene end was trimmed by 5 bases and the J gene end by 4 bases; junction bases not matched to a gene: 8. The CDR3 is made up of 15 amino acids. This chain's CDR3 is CASSPYRGENQPQHF. The DNA for the CDR3 is TGTGCCAGTAGTCCCTACAGGGGCGAAAATCAGCCCCAGCATTTT.

The chain joins TRBV5-1 to TRBJ1-1; 9 nucleotides line up with TRBD1. Trimming took 0 bases from V and 8 from J; bases not matched to a gene: 8. The CDR3 sequence is 15 residues long. Germline V gene data show CDR1 as SGHRS and CDR2 as YFSETQ. The CDR3 is CASSLGDRDFFEAFF. The CDR3, as DNA: TGCGCCAGCAGCTTGGGGGACAGGGACTTTTTCGAAGCTTTCTTT.

The count of this clone is one. The chain joins TRBV28 to TRBJ1-1, with TRBD1 matching over 9 bases. The ends lost 3 bases at V and 7 bases at J; junction bases unmatched: 9. CDR1 is MDHEN, CDR2 SYDVKM, per germline. The CDR3 is 15 amino acids. CDR3 nucleotide sequence: TGTGCCAGCAGTTTCCAAGGACAGGGGTACTATGAAGCTTTCTTT. As protein: CASSFQGQGYYEAFF.

The CDR3 reads CASSLTGDGYTEAFF. The CDR3 DNA is TGTGCCAGCAGCCTGACAGGGGATGGGTACACTGAAGCTTTCTTT. This chain uses TRBV28 with TRBJ1-1; TRBD1 matches 8 bases. This CDR3 has 15 residues. Germline V gene data show CDR1 as MDHEN and CDR2 as SYDVKM. Trimming removed 6 bases from V and 3 bases from J; junction bases left unmatched: 9.

Only one count was recorded for this clone. The CDR3 nucleotides read TGTGCCAGCAGCCCGAGGAAGCGGGATTTGGACACCATATATTTT. It is translated as CASSPRKRDLDTIYF. This chain connects TRBV4-2 to TRBJ1-3; no clear D. Germline assignment: CDR1 LGHNA and CDR2 YNFKEQ. CDR3 size: 15 residues. V lost 4 bases and J lost 8, with 18 bases in between.